The 11 T cell receptor beta chains below come from one sample, sequenced in a study of blood T cell repertoires in COVID-19. The method was immunoSEQ multiplex PCR; TCRdb's version includes in-frame clones alone and lacks a portion of them. There are 95,000 to 100,000 clones in the sample; roughly 85% occur only once, and less than 2% lies in the top ten. The sequenced sample was peripheral blood. The receptor set was obtained from a woman in her sixties or seventies with active or convalescent COVID-19.

This chain links TRBV7-2 with TRBJ1-2; 11 nucleotides line up with TRBD1. J was trimmed by 4 bases and V by 1 base; bases with no gene match: 2. CDR1 and CDR2 (germline): SGHTA, FQGNSA. The CDR3 contains 15 residues. The CDR3 loop reads CASSLVGTGGYGYTF. The CDR3 DNA reads as TGTGCCAGCAGCTTAGTGGGGACAGGGGGCTATGGCTACACCTTC.

This chain connects TRBV5-1 to TRBJ1-4; 8 nucleotides line up with TRBD1. CDR1 SGHRS and CDR2 YFSETQ come from the germline V gene. The CDR3 consists of 15 residues. J gave up 3 bases and V 3 bases, and 4 bases lay outside the gene matches. This CDR3 is CASSYGQGSNEKLFF. CDR3 bases: TGCGCCAGCAGCTACGGACAGGGATCTAATGAAAAACTGTTTTTT.

Worth noting for this clone: Other DNA sequences in this specimen translate into the identical CDR3. The J gene is TRBJ2-5, the V gene TRBV11-3; 10 bases line up with TRBD1. CDR1 is SGHNT and CDR2 is YENEEA in the germline V gene. The CDR3 runs 14 residues. With 4 bases clipped from V and 5 bases from J, the junction kept 4 bases outside the gene matches. The CDR3 coding sequence is TGTGCCAGCAGCTCGACAGGGGGCGGTGAGACCCAGTACTTC. The encoded protein is CASSSTGGGETQYF.

The chain is built from TRBV28 and TRBJ2-5, with 7 positions matching TRBD2. The CDR3 is 14 amino acids. Unmatched junction bases numbered 8, after V lost 7 bases and J lost 3 bases. Germline V gene lookup returns CDR1 MDHEN and CDR2 SYDVKM. The CDR3 region has the DNA TGTGCCAGCAACTTGCCGGGACTAAAAGAGACCCAGTACTTC. Protein sequence: CASNLPGLKETQYF.

The chain combines TRBV5-1 with TRBJ2-1; tentatively, D is TRBD1 (6 bases). V shed 6 bases and J shed 7 bases, with 26 bases lying between them. The CDR3 is made up of 17 amino acids. CDR1 is SGHRS, CDR2 YFSETQ, per germline. The CDR3 DNA reads TGCGCCAGCAAACCCCCGGGACAACTACGTGTGGCGAATGAGCAGTTCTTC. Its translation is CASKPPGQLRVANEQFF.

The chain links TRBV2 to TRBJ2-1; no reliable D call. Per germline, CDR1 SNHLY and CDR2 FYNNEI. V was shortened by 1 base and J by 4 bases, with 8 bases between the two germline ends. The CDR3 extends over 14 amino acids. CDR3 sequence: CASSEGRKYNEQFF. For the CDR3, the DNA is TGTGCCAGCAGTGAAGGCAGGAAGTACAATGAGCAGTTCTTC. Using reference TRBV2 and TRBJ2-1 for the parts outside the CDR3, the full variable domain is EPEVTQTPSHQVTQMGQEVILRCVPISNHLYFYWYRQILGQKVEFLVSFYNNEISEKSEIFDDQFSVERPDGSNFTLKIRSTKLEDSAMYFCASSEGRKYNEQFFGPGTRLTVL.

The genes are TRBV30 and TRBJ1-1; D remains ambiguous. V was clipped by 0 bases and J by 3 bases, with 14 bases between them. In germline, CDR1 is GTSNPN, CDR2 SVGIG (reference sequence). The CDR3 has 15 amino acids. The CDR3 protein is CAWSVNFAGYTEAFF. In DNA form, the CDR3 reads TGTGCCTGGAGTGTAAATTTCGCGGGGTACACTGAAGCTTTCTTT.

The genes are TRBV28 and TRBJ1-5; D ambiguous. Germline CDR1 and CDR2: MDHEN and SYDVKM. The CDR3 has 15 amino acids. The ends were cut back, 3 bases at V and 0 bases at J, with 9 bases in the middle. This chain's CDR3 is CASSLQVNSNQPQHF. In nucleotides, the CDR3 is TGTGCCAGCAGTTTGCAGGTTAATAGCAATCAGCCCCAGCATTTT.

The chain has TRBV30 and TRBJ2-7; 12 bases agree with TRBD2. The CDR3 has 13 residues. Unmatched junction bases numbered 4, after V lost 5 bases and J lost 5 bases. Germline V gene lookup returns CDR1 GTSNPN and CDR2 SVGIG (reference sequence). The CDR3 loop is CAWSSGGAHEQYF. The CDR3 DNA reads as TGTGCCTGGTCTAGCGGGGGGGCCCACGAGCAGTACTTC.

The chain has TRBV4-2 and TRBJ2-7, with no clear D. The germline gives CDR1 LGHNA, CDR2 YNFKEQ. Trimming removed 1 base from V and 2 bases from J, with 15 bases in between. This CDR3 spans 16 amino acids. CDR3 in amino acids: CASSQVAGASTYEQYF. As DNA, the CDR3 is TGTGCCAGCAGCCAAGTAGCCGGAGCCTCAACCTACGAGCAGTACTTC.

The chain couples TRBV7-9 to TRBJ1-1; D is ambiguous. This CDR3 contains 12 residues. V was clipped by 6 bases and J by 5 bases, with 10 bases between them. From germline, CDR1 is SEHNR and CDR2 FQNEAQ (reference sequence). The chain's CDR3 is CASRGEQTEAFF. The CDR3 nucleotides are TGTGCCAGCAGGGGAGAACAGACTGAAGCTTTCTTT.